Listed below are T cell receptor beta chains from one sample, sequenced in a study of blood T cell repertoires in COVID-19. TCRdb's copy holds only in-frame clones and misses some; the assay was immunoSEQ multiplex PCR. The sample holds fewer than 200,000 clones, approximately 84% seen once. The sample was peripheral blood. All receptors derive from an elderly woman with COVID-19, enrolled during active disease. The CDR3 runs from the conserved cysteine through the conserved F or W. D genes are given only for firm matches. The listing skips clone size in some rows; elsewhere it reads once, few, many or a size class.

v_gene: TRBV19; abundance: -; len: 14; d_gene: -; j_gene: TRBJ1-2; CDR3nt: TGTGCCAGTAGTCTCGGACAGACTTATTATGGCTACACCTTC; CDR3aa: CASSLGQTYYGYTF
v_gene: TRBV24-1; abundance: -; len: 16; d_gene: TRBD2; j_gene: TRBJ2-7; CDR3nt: TGTGCCACCAGTGATGCTAGCGGGAGTCTCGGCTACGAGCAGTACTTC; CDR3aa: CATSDASGSLGYEQYF
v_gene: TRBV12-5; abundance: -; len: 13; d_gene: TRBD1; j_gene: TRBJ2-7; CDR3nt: TGTGCTACGTCACAGGGGGCGCGTTACGAGCAGTACTTC; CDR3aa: CATSQGARYEQYF
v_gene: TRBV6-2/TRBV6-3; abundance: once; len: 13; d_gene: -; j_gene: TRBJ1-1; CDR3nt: TGTGCCAGCAGCCGGGAAGGGGACACTGAAGCTTTCTTT; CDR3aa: CASSREGDTEAFF
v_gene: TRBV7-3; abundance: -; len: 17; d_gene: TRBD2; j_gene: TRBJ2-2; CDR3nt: TGTGCCAGCAGCTTACTAGCGGGGGGATGGAACACCGGGGAGCTGTTTTTT; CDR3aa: CASSLLAGGWNTGELFF
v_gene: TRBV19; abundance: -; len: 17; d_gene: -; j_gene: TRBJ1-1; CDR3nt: TGTGCCAGTAGTAGGACAACACATGTCAACATGAACACTGAAGCTTTCTTT; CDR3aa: CASSRTTHVNMNTEAFF
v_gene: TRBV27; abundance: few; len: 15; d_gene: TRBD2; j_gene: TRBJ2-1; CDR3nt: TGTGCCAGCAGGGGTAGCGGGAGAGGGTACAATGAGCAGTTCTTC; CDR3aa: CASRGSGRGYNEQFF
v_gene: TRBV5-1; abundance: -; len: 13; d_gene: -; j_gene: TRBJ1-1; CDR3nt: TGCGCCAGCAGCTTGGTCCCAGGGGCTGAAGCTTTCTTT; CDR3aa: CASSLVPGAEAFF
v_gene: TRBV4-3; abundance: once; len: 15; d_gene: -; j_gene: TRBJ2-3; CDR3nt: TGCGCCAGCAGCCAACTGGGAGGTCCGCTTGATACGCAGTATTTT; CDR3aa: CASSQLGGPLDTQYF
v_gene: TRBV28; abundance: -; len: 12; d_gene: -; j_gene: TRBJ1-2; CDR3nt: TGTGCCGCCGCGGGGGCGGGCTATGGCTACACCTTC; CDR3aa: CAAAGAGYGYTF
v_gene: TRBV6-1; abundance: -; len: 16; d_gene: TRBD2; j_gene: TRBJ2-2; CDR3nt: TGTGCCAGCAGTGAGACTAGCGGGGGAGAAGCCGGGGAGCTGTTTTTT; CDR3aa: CASSETSGGEAGELFF
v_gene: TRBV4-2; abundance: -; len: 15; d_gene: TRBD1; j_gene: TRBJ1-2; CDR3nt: TGTGCCAGCAGCCAAGATTGGGACAGGATGTCTGGCTACACCTTC; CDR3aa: CASSQDWDRMSGYTF
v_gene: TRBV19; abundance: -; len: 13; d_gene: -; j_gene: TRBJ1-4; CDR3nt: TGTGCCAGTTCAGAATACAGTGGGGAAAAACTGTTTTTT; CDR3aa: CASSEYSGEKLFF
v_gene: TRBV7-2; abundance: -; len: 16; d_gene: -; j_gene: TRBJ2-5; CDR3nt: TGTGCCAGCAGCTTAACCTGGGGAGGTCTGGGGGAGACCCAGTACTTC; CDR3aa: CASSLTWGGLGETQYF
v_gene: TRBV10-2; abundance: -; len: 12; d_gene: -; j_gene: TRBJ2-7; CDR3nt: TGCGCCAGCAGTGTAGCGGCAGGGGAGCAGTACTTC; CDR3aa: CASSVAAGEQYF
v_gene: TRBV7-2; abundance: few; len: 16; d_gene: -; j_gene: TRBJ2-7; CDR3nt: TGTGCCAGCAGCTACCAGGGGCTACATTACTCCTACGAGCAGTACTTC; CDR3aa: CASSYQGLHYSYEQYF
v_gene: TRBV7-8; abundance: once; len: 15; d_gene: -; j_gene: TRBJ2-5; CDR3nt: TGTGCCAGCAGCTTATCCGGGGGTCGACAAGAGACCCAGTACTTC; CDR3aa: CASSLSGGRQETQYF
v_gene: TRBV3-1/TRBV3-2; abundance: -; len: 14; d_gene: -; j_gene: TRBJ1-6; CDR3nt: TGTGCCAGCAGTGCCCGGGATTTTAATTCACCCCTCCACTTT; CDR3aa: CASSARDFNSPLHF
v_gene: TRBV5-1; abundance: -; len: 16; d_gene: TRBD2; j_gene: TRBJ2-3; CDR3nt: TGCGCCAGCAGCAACGCACTAGCGGGATACACAGATACGCAGTATTTT; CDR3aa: CASSNALAGYTDTQYF
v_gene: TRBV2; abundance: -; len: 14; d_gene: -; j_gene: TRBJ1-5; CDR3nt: TGTGCCACCTCTGGGACATATAGCAATCAGCCCCAGCATTTT; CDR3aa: CATSGTYSNQPQHF
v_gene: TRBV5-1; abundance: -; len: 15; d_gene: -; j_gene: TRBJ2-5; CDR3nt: TGCGCCAGCAGCTTGATAGCTAGTTTTCAAGAGACCCAGTACTTC; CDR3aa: CASSLIASFQETQYF
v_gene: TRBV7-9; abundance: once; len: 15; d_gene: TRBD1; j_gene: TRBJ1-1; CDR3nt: TGTGCCAGCAGCTTAGCGGGTGCAGGGGGGACTGAAGCTTTCTTT; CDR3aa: CASSLAGAGGTEAFF
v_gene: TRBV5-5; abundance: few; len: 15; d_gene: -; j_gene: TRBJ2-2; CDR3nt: TGTGCCAGCAGCCAAGCAGGGGTCGACACCGGGGAGCTGTTTTTT; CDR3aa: CASSQAGVDTGELFF
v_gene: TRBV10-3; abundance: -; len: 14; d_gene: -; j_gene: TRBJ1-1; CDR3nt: TGTGCCATCAGCGAACAGGGCCCGAACACTGAAGCTTTCTTT; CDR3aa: CAISEQGPNTEAFF
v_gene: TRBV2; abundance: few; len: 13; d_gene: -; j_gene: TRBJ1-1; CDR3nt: TGTGCCAGCAGGGCAGGTAGAATCACTGAAGCTTTCTTT; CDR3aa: CASRAGRITEAFF
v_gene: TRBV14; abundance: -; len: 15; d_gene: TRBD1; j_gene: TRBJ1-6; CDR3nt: TGTGCCAGCAGCCAAATTGGACAGGGGGGTTCACCCCTCCACTTT; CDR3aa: CASSQIGQGGSPLHF
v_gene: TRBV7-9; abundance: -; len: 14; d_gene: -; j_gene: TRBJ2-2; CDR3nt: TGTGCCAGCAGCTTCACAGGAATCACCGGGGAGCTGTTTTTT; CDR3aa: CASSFTGITGELFF
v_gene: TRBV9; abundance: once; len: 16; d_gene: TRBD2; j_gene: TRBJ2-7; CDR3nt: TGTGCCAGCAGCCAGGGGCCAGCGGGAGGGCGGGACGAGCAGTACTTC; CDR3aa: CASSQGPAGGRDEQYF
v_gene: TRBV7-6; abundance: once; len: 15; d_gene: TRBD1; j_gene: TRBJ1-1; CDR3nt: TGTGCCAGCGCCCCGGGACAGGGGATAAGCACTGAAGCTTTCTTT; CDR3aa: CASAPGQGISTEAFF
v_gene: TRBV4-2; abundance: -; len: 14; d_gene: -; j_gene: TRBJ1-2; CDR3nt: TGTGCCAGCAGCCTCGAAGGGGCTAACTATGGCTACACCTTC; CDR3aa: CASSLEGANYGYTF
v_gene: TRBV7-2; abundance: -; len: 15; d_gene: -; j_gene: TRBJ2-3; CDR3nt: TGTGCCAGCAGCTTAGCGGGGAGACACACAGATACGCAGTATTTT; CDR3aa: CASSLAGRHTDTQYF
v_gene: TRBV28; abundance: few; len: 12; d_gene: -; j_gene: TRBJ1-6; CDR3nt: TGTGCCAGCAGTTTACAGTGGCAGCCCCTCCACTTT; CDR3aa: CASSLQWQPLHF
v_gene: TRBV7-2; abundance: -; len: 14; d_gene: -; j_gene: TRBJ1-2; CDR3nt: TGTGCCAGCAGTCCTACGACAGCCAGTTATGGCTACACCTTC; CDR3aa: CASSPTTASYGYTF
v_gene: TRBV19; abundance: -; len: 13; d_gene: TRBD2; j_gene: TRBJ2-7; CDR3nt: TGTGCCAGTAGTATAGAACGAGCGGGAGAGCAGTACTTC; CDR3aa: CASSIERAGEQYF
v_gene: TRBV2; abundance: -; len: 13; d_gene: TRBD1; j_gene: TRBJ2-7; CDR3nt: TGTGCCAGCACCTGGACAGGGAGCTCCGAGCAGTACTTC; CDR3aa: CASTWTGSSEQYF
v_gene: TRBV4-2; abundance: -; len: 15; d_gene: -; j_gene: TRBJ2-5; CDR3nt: TGTGCCAGCAGCCAAGATTGGGGGGAAAAAGAGACCCAGTACTTC; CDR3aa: CASSQDWGEKETQYF
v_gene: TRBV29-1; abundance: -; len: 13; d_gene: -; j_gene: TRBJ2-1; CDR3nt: TGCAGCGTTGCTGGTCAGGGAGGCAATGAGCAGTTCTTC; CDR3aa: CSVAGQGGNEQFF
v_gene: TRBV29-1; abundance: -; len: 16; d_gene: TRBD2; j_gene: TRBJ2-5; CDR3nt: TGCAGCACGATCCCGATGGGGGGGGGAACACGAGAGACCCAGTACTTC; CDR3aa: CSTIPMGGGTRETQYF
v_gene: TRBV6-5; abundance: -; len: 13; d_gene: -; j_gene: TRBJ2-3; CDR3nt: TGTGCCAGCAGTTCCGTCGGCACAGATACGCAGTATTTT; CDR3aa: CASSSVGTDTQYF
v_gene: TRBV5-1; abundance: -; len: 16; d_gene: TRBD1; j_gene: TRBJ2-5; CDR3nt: TGCGCCAGCAGCTTGGCGACAGGGGGGGTCCGGGAGACCCAGTACTTC; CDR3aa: CASSLATGGVRETQYF
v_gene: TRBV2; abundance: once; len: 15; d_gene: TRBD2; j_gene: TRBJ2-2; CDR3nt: TGTGCCAGCAGAGCTGGACTAGCGGGTTCCGGGGAGCTGTTTTTT; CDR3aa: CASRAGLAGSGELFF
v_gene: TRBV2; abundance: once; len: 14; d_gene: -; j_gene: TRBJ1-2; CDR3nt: TGTGCCAGCAGTAGCGAAGCCTTCGGCTATGGCTACACCTTC; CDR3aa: CASSSEAFGYGYTF
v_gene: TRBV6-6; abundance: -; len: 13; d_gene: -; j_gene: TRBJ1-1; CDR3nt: TGTGCCAGCAGTCTGGACAGCTACACTGAAGCTTTCTTT; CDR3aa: CASSLDSYTEAFF
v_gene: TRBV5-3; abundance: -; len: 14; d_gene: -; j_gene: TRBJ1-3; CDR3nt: TGTGCCAGGGGTCCGGGGATCTCTGGAAACACCATATATTTT; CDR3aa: CARGPGISGNTIYF
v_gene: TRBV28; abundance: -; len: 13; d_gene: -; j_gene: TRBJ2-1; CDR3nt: TGTGCCAGCAGTTTCGGGGGAGCGCGTGAGCAGTTCTTC; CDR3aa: CASSFGGAREQFF
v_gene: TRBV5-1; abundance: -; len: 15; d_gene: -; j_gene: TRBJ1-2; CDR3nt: TGCGCCAGCAGCTTGGTGTTAGATTCTAACTATGGCTACACCTTC; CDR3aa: CASSLVLDSNYGYTF
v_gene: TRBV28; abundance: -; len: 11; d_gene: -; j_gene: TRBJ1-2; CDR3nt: TGTGCCATCACCGGCGGGAATGGCTACACCTTC; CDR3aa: CAITGGNGYTF
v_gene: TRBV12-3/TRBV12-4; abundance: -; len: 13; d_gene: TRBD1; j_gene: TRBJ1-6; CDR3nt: TGTGCCAGCAGTACGACAGGGGAATCACCCCTCCACTTT; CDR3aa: CASSTTGESPLHF
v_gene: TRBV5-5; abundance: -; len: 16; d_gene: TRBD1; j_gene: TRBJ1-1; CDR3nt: TGTGCCAGCAGCTTCGCAACCGGGACAGAGAACACTGAAGCTTTCTTT; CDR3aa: CASSFATGTENTEAFF
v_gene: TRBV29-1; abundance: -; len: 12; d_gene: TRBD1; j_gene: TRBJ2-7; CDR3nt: TGCAGCGTTGGGGGACAGGGTCGCGAGCAGTACTTC; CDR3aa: CSVGGQGREQYF
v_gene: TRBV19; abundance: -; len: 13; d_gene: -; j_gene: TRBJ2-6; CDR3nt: TGTGCCAGTACAGGGGTTGGGGCCAACGTCCTGACTTTC; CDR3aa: CASTGVGANVLTF
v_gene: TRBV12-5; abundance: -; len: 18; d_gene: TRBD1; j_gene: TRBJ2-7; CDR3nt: TGTGCTAGTGGTTTGGTATTAACCCGGACAGGCAGCTCCTACGAGCAGTACTTC; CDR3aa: CASGLVLTRTGSSYEQYF
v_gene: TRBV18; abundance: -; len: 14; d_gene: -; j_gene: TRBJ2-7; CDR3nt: TGTGCCAGCTCACCAAATACAATCATCTACGAGCAGTACTTC; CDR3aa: CASSPNTIIYEQYF
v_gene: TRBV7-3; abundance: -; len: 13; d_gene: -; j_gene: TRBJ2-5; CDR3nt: TGTGCCAGCAGCCGGGGGGCAGGGGAGACCCAGTACTTC; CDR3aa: CASSRGAGETQYF
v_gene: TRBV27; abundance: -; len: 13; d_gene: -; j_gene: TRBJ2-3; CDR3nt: TGTGCCAGCAGTTTACTAGCCGTAGATACGCAGTATTTT; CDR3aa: CASSLLAVDTQYF
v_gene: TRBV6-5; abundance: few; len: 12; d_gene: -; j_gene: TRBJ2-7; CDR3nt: TGTGCCAGCAGTTCCGGGACACTGGAGCAGTACTTC; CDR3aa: CASSSGTLEQYF
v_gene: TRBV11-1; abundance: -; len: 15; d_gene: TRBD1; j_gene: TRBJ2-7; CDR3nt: TGTGCCAGCAGCTTATGGGACAGGGGAGGGAGCGAGCAGTACTTC; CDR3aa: CASSLWDRGGSEQYF
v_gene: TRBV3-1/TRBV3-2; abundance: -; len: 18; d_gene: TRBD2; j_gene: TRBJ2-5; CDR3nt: TGTGCCAGCAGCCCACTAGCGGGGGGGCGGGGCCCCCAAGAGACCCAGTACTTC; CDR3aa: CASSPLAGGRGPQETQYF
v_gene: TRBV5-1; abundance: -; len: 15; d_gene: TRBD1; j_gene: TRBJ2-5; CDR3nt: TGCGCCAGCAGCTTGGCCGGGACAGGGGAGGAGACCCAGTACTTC; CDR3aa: CASSLAGTGEETQYF
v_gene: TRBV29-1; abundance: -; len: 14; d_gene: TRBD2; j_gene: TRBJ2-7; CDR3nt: TGCAGCGCCTGGACTAGCGGGCATTCCTACGAGCAGTACTTC; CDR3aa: CSAWTSGHSYEQYF